The entry below gives a single T cell receptor (beta chain) sequence along with its context. The target antigen is unknown. This specimen belongs to a study of T cell responses to AZD1222 COVID-19 vaccine. CDR1 is SGHRS and CDR2 is YFSETQ in the germline V gene. Trimming took 3 bases from V and 12 from J, leaving 16 bases between them. This CDR3 spans 14 amino acids. The study's findings and limits: Spike-specific TCRs gained breadth and depth after people received two AZD1222 doses. Every sample of the repertoires postdated the peak T cell response. It should be noted that donors were predominantly white British and more often female, and clonal diversity was possibly underestimated.

Method: immunoSEQ multiplex PCR; TCRdb's copy keeps in-frame clones and lacks some. Among under 150,000 clones, around 94% were seen once, and the ten largest hold 9.3%. V is TRBV5-1 and J is TRBJ1-6; possible D gene TRBD1, 5 bases. This TCR derives from an adult who received the AZD1222 COVID-19 vaccine. Sequenced material: peripheral blood, taken 28 days after the second AZD1222 dose. Here the CDR3 reads CASSSPAGGEPLHF. In DNA form, the CDR3 reads TGCGCCAGCAGCTCCCCGGCCGGGGGGGAACCCCTCCACTTT.